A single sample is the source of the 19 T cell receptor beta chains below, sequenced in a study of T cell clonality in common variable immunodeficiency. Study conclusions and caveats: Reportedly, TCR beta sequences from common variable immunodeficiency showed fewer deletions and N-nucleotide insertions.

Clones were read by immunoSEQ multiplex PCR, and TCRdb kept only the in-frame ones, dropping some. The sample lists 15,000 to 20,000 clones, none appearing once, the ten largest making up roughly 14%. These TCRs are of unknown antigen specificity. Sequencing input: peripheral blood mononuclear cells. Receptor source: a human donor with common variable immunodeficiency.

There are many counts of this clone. The CDR3 spells CSAKGGASGYEQYF. CDR3 DNA, as far as it was read: TGCAGTGCTAAGGGAGGGGCTAGCGGCTACGAG. The chain combines TRBV20-1 with TRBJ2-7; 7 bases align to TRBD2. The read ends 3 residues before the CDR3 terminus; that terminus is restored from the germline J gene. Germline trimming cut 4 bases from V and 3 bases from J; bases unmatched to any gene: 9. The V gene's germline CDR1 is DFQATT and CDR2 SNEGSKA (reference sequence). The CDR3 runs 14 residues.

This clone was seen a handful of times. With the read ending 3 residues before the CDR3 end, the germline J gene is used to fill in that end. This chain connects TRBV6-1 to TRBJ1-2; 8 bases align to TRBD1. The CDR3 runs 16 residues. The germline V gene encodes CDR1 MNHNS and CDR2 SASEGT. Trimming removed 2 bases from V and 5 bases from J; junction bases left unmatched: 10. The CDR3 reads CASSEFSGGKGYGYTF. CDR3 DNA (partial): TGTGCCAGCAGTGAATTCTCAGGGGGCAAAGGATATGGC.

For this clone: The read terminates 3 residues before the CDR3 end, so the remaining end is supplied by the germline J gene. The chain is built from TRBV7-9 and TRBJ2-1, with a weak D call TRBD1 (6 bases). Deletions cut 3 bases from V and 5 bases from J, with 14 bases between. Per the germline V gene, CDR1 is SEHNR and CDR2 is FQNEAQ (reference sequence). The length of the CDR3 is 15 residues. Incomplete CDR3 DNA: TGTGCCAGCAGCTTTTCCAGGGGTGTCAACAATGAG. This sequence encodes CASSFSRGVNNE. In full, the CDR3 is CASSFSRGVNNEQFF.

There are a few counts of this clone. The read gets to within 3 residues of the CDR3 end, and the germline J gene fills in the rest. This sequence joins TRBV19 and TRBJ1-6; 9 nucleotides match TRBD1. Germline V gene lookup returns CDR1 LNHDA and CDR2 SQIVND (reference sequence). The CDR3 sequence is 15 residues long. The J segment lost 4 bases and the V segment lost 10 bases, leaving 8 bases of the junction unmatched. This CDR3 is CATGTGNGYNSPLHF. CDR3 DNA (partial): TGTGCCACCGGGACAGGGAATGGGTATAATTCACCC.

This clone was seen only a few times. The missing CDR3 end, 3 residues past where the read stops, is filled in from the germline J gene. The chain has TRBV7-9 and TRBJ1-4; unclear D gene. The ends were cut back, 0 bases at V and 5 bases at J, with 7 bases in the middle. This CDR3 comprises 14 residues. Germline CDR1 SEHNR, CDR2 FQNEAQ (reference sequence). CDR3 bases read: TGTGCCAGCAGCTTAGCACTAGGGAATGAAAAA. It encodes CASSLALGNEK. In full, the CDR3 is CASSLALGNEKLFF.

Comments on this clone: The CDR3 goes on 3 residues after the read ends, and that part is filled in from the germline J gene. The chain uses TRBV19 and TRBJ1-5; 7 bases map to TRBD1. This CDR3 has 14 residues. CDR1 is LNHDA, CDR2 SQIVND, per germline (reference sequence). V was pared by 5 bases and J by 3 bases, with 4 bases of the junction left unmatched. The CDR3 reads CASSGTAANQPQHF. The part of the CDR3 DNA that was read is TGTGCCAGTAGTGGGACAGCGGCCAATCAGCCC.

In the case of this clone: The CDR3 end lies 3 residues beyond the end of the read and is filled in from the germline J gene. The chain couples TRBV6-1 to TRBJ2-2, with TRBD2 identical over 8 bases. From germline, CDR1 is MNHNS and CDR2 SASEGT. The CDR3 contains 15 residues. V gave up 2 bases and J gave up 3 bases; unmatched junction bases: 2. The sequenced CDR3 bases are TGTGCCAGCAGTGAACGGGGGGGTGACACCGGGGAG. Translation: CASSERGGDTGE. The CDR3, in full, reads CASSERGGDTGELFF.

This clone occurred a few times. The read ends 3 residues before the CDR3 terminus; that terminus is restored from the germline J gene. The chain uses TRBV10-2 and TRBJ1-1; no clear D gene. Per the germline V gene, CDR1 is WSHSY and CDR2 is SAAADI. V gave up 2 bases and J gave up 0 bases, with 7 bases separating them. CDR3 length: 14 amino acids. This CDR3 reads CASSETAMNTEAFF. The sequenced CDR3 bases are TGCGCCAGCAGTGAGACAGCAATGAACACTGAA.

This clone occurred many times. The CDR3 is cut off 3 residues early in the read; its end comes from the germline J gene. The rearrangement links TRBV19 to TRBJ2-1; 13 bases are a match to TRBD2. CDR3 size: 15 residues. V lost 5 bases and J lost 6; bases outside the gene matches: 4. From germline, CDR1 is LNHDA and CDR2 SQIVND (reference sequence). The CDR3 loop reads CASSHTSGGANEQFF. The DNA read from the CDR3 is TGTGCCAGTAGTCACACTAGCGGGGGGGCCAATGAG.

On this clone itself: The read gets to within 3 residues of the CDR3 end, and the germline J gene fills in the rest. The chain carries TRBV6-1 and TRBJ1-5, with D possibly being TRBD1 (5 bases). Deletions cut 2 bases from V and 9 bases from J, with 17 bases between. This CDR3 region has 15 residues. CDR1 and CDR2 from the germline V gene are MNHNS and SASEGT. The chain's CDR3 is CASSEKRAGLGPQHF. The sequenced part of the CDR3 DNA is TGTGCCAGCAGTGAAAAACGGGCAGGGCTCGGGCCC.

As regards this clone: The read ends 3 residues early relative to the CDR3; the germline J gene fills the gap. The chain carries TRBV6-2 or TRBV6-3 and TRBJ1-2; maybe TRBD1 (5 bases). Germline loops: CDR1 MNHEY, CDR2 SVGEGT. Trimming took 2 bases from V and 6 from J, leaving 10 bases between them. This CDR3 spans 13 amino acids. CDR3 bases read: TGTGCCAGCAGTTACCGGCCAGGGCATGGC. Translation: CASSYRPGHG. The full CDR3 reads CASSYRPGHGYTF.

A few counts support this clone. The CDR3 sequence is CASSNRVSGELFF. Incomplete CDR3 DNA: TGTGCTAGCTCCAACAGGGTGAGCGGGGAG. The chain couples TRBV7-7 to TRBJ2-2, with D perhaps matching TRBD1 (6 bases). The read terminates 3 residues before the CDR3 end, so the remaining end is supplied by the germline J gene. CDR3 length equals 13 residues. Germline lookup yields CDR1 SSHAT and CDR2 FNYEAQ (reference sequence).

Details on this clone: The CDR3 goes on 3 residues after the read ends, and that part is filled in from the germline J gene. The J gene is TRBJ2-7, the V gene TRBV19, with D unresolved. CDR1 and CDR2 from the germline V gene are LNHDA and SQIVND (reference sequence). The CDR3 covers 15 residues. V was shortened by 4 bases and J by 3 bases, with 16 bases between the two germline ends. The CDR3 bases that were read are TGTGCCAGTAGTACCACCCTAAATAGTATCTACGAG. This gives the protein CASSTTLNSIYE. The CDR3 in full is CASSTTLNSIYEQYF. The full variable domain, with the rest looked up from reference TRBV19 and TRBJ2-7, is DGGITQSPKYLFRKEGQNVTLSCEQNLNHDAMYWYRQDPGQGLRLIYYSQIVNDFQKGDIAEGYSVSREKKESFPLTVTSAQKNPTAFYLCASSTTLNSIYEQYFGPGTRLTVT.

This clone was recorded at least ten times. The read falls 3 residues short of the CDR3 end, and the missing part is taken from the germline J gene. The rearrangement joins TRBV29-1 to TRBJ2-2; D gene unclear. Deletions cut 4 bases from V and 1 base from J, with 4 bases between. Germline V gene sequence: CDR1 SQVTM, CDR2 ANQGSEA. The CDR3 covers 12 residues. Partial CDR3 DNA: TGCAGCGTTGGCGAGAACACCGGGGAG. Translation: CSVGENTGE. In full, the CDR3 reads CSVGENTGELFF.

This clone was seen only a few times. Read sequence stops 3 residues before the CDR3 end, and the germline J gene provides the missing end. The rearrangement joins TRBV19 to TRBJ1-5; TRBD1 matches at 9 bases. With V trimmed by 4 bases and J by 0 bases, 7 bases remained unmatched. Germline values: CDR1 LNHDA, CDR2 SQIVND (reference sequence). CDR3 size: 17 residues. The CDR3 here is CASSTGTGILSNQPQHF. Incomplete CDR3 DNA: TGTGCCAGTAGTACCGGGACAGGGATTCTTAGCAATCAGCCC.

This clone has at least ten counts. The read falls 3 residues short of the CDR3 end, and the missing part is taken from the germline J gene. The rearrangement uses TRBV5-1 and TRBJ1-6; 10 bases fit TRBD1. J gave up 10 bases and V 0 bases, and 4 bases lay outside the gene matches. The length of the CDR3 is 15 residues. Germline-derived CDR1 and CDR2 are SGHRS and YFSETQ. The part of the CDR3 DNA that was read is TGCGCCAGCAGCTTGGCCGGGACAGGGGACTCACCC. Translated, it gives CASSLAGTGDSP. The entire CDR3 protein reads CASSLAGTGDSPLHF.

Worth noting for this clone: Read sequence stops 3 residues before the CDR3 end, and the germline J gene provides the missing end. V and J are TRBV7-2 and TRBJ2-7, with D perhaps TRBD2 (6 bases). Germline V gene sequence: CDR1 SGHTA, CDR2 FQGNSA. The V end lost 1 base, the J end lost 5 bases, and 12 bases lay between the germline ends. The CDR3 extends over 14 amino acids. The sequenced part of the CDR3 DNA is TGTGCCAGCAGCTTAGACCGGAGGGCCCACGAG. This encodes CASSLDRRAHE. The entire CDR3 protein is CASSLDRRAHEQYF.

Incomplete CDR3 DNA: TGTGCCAGCACCATGATGGACAGGGAGCACAATGAG. Encoded protein: CASTMMDREHNE. The entire CDR3 protein is CASTMMDREHNEQFF. This chain links TRBV7-2 with TRBJ2-1; 8 positions agree with TRBD1. The read stops 3 residues short of the end of the CDR3; the missing end is completed from the germline J gene. Germline trimming cut 7 bases from V and 5 bases from J; bases unmatched to any gene: 10. The CDR3 contains 15 residues. The germline V gene encodes CDR1 SGHTA and CDR2 FQGNSA.

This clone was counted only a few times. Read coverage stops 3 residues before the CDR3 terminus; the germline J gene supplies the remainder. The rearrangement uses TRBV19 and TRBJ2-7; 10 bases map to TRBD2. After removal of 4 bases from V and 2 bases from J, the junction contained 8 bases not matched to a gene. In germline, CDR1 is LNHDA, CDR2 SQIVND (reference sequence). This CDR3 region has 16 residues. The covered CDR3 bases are TGTGCCAGTAGTAGGGCTAGCGGGAGTGGGACCTACGAG. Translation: CASSRASGSGTYE. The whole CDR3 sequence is CASSRASGSGTYEQYF.